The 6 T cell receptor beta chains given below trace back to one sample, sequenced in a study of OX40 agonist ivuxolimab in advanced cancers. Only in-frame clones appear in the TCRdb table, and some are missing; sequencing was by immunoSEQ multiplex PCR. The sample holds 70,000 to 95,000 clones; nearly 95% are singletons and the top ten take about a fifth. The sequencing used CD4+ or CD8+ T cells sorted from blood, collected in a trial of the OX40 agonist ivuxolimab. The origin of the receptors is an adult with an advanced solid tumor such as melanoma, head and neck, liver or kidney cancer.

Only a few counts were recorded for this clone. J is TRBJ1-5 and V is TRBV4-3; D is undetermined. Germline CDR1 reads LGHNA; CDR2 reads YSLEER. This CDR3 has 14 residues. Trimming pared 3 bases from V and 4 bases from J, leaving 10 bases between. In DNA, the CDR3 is TGCGCCAGCAGCCAGGGCAGGAATAATCAGCCCCAGCATTTT. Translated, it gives CASSQGRNNQPQHF.

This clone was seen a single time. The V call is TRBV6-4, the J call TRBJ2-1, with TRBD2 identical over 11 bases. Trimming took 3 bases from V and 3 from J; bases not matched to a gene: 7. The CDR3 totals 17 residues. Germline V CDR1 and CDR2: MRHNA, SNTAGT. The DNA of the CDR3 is TGTGCCAGCAGTGAGTTTTGGGGGACTAGCGGCTACAATGAGCAGTTCTTC. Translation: CASSEFWGTSGYNEQFF.

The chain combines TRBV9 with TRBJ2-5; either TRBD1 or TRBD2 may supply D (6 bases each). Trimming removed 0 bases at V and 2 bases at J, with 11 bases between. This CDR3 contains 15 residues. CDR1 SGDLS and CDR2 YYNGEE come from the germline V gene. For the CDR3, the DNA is TGTGCCAGCAGCGTAGGGGGGGCTAATCAAGAGACCCAGTACTTC. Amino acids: CASSVGGANQETQYF.

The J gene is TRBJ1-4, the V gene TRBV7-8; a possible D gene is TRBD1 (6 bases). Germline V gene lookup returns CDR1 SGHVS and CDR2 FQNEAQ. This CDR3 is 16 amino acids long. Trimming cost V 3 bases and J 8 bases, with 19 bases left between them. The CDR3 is CASSFDLGGAIEKLFF. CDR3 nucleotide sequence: TGTGCCAGCAGCTTCGACCTCGGGGGGGCGATCGAAAAACTGTTTTTT. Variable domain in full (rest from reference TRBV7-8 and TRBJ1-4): GAGVSQSPRYKVAKRGQDVALRCDPISGHVSLFWYQQALGQGPEFLTYFQNEAQLDKSGLPSDRFFAERPEGSVSTLKIQRTQQEDSAVYLCASSFDLGGAIEKLFFGSGTQLSVL.

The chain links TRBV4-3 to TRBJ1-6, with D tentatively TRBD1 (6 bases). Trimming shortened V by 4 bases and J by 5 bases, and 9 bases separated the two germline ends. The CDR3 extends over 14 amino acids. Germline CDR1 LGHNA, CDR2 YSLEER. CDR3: CASSRDTDNSPLHF. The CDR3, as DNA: TGCGCCAGCAGCCGGGACACCGATAATTCACCCCTCCACTTT.

In DNA form, the CDR3 reads TGTGCCAGCAAAGTCGGGCCGGGTAGGGATACGCAGTATTTT. Translating gives CASKVGPGRDTQYF. This chain uses TRBV2 with TRBJ2-3; D not certain. The CDR3 consists of 14 residues. V was shortened by 7 bases and J by 6 bases, with 17 bases between the two germline ends. Germline CDR1 and CDR2: SNHLY and FYNNEI.